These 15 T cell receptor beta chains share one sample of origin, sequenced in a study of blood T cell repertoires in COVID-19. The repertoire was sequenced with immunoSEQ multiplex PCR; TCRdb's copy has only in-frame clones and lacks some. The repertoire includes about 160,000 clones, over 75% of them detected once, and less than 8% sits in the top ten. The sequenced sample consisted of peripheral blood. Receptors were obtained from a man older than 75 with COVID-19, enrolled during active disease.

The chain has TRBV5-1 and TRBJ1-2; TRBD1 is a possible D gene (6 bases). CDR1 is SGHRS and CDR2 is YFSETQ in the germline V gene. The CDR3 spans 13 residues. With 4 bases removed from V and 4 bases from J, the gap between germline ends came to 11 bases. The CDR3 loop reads CASSQDSTYGYTF. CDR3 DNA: TGCGCCAGCAGCCAGGACAGTACCTATGGCTACACCTTC.

The CDR3 DNA follows: TGCGCCAGCAGTGAGTGGGGACAGGCGAACACTGAAGCTTTCTTT. This codes for CASSEWGQANTEAFF. The chain joins TRBV10-1 to TRBJ1-1, with TRBD1 matching over 8 bases. Losses at the gene ends were 1 base for V and 1 base for J; bases not matched to a gene: 2. The CDR3 totals 15 residues. The germline CDR1 and CDR2 sequences are WNHNN and SYGVQD (reference sequence).

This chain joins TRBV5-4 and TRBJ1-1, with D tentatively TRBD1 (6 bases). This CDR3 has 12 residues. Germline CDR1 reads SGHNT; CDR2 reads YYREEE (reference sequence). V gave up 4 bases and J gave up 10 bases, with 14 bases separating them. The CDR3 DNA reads TGTGCCAGCAGCCGACAGCGAGGGGGAGCTTTCTTT. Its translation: CASSRQRGGAFF.

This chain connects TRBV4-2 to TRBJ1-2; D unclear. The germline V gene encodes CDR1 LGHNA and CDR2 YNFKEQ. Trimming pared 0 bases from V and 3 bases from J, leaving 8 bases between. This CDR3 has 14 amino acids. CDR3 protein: CASSQDGGHYGYTF. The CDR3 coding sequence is TGTGCCAGCAGCCAAGACGGAGGGCACTATGGCTACACCTTC.

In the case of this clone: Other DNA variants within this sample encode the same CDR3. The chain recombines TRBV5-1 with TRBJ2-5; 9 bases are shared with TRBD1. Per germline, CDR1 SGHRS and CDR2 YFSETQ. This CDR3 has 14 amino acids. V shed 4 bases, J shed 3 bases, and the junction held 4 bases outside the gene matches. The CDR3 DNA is TGCGCCAGCAGCCCAGGGACAGGGAAAGAGACCCAGTACTTC. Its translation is CASSPGTGKETQYF. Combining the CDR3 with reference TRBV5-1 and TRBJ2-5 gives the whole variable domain KAGVTQTPRYLIKTRGQQVTLSCSPISGHRSVSWYQQTPGQGLQFLFEYFSETQRNKGNFPGRFSGRQFSNSRSEMNVSTLELGDSALYLCASSPGTGKETQYFGPGTRLLVL.

CDR3 protein: CATSPKAGEQYF. Here the CDR3 DNA reads TGTGCCACCAGCCCCAAGGCAGGCGAGCAGTACTTC. The gene calls are TRBV24-1 and TRBJ2-7, with D uncertain. Per the germline V gene, CDR1 is KGHDR and CDR2 is SFDVKD. With 7 bases removed from V and 6 bases from J, the gap between germline ends came to 12 bases. The CDR3 has 12 amino acids.

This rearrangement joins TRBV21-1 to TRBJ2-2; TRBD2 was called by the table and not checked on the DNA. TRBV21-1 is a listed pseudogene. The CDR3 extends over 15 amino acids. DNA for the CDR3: TGTGCCAGTACGGGGGGGGGCATCCGCACCGGGGAGCTGTTTTTT. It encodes CASTGGGIRTGELFF.

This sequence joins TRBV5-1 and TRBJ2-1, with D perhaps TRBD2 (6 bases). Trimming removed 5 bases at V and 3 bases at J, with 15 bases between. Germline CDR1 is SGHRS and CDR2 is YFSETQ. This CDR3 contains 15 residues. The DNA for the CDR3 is TGCGCCAGCAGTTTCCGGGACTCCCGCTACAATGAGCAGTTCTTC. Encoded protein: CASSFRDSRYNEQFF.

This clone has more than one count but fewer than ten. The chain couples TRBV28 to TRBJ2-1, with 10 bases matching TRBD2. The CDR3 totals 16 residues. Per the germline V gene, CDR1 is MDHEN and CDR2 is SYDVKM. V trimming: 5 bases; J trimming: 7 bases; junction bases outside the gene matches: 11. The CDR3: CASSHRGAGGPNEQFF. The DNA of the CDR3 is TGTGCCAGCAGTCACCGGGGAGCGGGGGGGCCGAATGAGCAGTTCTTC.

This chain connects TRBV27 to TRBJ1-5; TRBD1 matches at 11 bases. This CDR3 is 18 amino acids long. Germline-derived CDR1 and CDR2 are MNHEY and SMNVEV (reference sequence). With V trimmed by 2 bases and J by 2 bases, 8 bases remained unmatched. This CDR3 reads CASSLGTGGYKGNQPQHF. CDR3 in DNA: TGTGCCAGCAGTTTAGGGACAGGGGGGTACAAGGGCAATCAGCCCCAGCATTTT.

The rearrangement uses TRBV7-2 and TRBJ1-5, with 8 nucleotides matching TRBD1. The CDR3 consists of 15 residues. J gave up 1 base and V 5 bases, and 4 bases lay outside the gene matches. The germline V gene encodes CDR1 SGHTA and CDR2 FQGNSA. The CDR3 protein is CASSTGGGSNQPQHF. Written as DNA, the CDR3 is TGTGCCAGCAGCACAGGGGGGGGAAGCAATCAGCCCCAGCATTTT.

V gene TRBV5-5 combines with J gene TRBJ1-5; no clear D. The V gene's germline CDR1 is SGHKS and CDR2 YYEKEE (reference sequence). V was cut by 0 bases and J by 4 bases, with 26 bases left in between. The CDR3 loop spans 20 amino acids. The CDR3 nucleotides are TGTGCCAGCAGCTTGGGGTACCCGATATGGCAACAGAATAGAAATCAGCCCCAGCATTTT. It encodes CASSLGYPIWQQNRNQPQHF.

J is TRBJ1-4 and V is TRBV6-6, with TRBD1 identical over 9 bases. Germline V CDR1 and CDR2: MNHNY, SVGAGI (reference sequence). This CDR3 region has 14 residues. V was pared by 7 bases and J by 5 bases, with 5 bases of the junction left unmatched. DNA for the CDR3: TGTGCCAGCATCCCCGGGACAGGGAATGAAAAACTGTTTTTT. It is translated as CASIPGTGNEKLFF.

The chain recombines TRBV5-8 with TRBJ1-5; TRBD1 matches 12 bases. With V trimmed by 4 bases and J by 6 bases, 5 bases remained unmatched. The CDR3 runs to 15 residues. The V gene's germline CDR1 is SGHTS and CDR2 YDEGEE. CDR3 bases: TGTGCCAGCAGCATGGGACAGGGGGCTGCTCAGCCCCAGCATTTT. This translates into CASSMGQGAAQPQHF.

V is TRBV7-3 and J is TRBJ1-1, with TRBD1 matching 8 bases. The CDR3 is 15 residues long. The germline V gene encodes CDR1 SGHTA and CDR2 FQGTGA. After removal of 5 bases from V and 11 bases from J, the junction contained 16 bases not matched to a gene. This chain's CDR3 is CASSPSDRESEGAFF. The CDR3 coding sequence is TGTGCCAGCAGCCCCTCGGACAGGGAGTCCGAGGGGGCTTTCTTT.